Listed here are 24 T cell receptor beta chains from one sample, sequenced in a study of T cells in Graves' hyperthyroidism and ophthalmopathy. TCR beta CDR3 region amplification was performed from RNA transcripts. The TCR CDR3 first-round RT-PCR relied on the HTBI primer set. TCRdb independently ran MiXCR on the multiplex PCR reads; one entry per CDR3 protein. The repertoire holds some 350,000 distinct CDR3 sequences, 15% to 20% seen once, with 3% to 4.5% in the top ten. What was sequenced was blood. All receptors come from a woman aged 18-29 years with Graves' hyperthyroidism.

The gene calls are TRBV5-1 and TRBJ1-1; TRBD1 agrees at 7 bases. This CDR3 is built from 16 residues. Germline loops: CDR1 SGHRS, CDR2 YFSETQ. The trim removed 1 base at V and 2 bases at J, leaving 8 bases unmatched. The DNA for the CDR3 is TGCGCCAGCAGCTTGTCCCACGGGACAGTTAACACTGAAGCTTTCTTT. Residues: CASSLSHGTVNTEAFF.

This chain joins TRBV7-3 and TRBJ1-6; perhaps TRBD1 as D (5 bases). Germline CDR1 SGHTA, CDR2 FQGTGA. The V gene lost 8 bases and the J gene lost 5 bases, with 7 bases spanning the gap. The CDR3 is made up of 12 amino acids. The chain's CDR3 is CASGQNNSPLHF. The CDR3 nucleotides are TGTGCCAGCGGACAAAATAATTCACCCCTCCACTTT.

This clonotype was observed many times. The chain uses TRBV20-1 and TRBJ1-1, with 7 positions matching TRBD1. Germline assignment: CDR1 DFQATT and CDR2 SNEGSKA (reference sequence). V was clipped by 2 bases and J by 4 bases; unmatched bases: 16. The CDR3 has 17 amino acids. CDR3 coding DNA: TGCAGTGCTAGAATTTTGAATTACAGGGGAAAGAGCACTGAAGCTTTCTTT. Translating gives CSARILNYRGKSTEAFF.

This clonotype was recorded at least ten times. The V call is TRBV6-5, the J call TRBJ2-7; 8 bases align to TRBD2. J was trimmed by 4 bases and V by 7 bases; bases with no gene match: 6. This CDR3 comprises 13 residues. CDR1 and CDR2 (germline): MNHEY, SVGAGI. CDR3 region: CASNGGGTYEQYF. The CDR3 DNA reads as TGTGCCAGCAACGGCGGGGGGACTTACGAGCAGTACTTC.

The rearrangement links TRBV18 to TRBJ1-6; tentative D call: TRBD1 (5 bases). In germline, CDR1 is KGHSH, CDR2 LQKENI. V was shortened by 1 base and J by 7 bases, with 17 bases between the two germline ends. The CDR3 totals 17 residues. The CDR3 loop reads CASSPLTMQGANSPLHF. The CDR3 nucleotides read TGTGCCAGCTCACCACTTACTATGCAGGGTGCGAATTCACCCCTCCACTTT.

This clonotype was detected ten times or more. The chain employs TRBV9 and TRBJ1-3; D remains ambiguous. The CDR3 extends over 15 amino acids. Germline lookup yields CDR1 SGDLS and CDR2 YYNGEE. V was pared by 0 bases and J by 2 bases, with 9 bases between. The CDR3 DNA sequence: TGTGCCAGCAGCGTAGATAAGGGAACTGGAAACACCATATATTTT. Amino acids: CASSVDKGTGNTIYF.

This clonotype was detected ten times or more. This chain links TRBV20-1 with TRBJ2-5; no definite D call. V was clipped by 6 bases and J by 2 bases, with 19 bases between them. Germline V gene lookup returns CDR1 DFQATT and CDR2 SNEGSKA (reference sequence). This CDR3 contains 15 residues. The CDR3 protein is CSAKIGPGWQETQYF. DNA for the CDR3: TGCAGTGCCAAGATTGGGCCCGGCTGGCAAGAGACCCAGTACTTC.

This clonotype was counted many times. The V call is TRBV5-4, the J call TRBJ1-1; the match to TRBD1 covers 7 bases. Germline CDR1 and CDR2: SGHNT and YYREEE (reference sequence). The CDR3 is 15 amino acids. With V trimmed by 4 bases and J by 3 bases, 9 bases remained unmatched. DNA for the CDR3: TGTGCCAGCAGCCTTGGCCCAGGGGGAGACACTGAAGCTTTCTTT. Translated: CASSLGPGGDTEAFF.

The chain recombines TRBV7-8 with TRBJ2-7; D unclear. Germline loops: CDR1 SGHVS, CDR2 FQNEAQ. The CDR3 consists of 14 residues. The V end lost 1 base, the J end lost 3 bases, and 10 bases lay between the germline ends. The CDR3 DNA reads TGTGCCAGCAGCTTAGTTCATGGCAGCTACGAGCAGTACTTC. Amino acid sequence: CASSLVHGSYEQYF.

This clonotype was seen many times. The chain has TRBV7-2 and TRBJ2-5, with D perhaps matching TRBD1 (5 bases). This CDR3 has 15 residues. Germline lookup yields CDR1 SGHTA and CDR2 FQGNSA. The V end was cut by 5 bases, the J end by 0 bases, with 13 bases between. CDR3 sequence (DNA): TGTGCCAGCAGCCGCGGACACTTGTACCAAGAGACCCAGTACTTC. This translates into CASSRGHLYQETQYF.

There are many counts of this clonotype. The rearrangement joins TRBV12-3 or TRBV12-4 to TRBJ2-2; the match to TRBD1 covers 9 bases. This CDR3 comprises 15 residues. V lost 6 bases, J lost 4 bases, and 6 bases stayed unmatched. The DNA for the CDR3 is TGTGCCAGCAGCCCCGGGACAGGGACCACCGGGGAGCTGTTTTTT. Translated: CASSPGTGTTGELFF.

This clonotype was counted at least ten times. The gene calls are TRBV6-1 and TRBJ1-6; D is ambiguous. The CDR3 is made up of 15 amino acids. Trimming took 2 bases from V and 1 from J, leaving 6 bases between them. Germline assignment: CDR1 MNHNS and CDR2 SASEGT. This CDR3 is CASSESWSYNSPLHF. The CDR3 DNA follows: TGTGCCAGCAGTGAAAGTTGGTCCTATAATTCACCCCTCCACTTT.

This CDR3 reads CASSSLAGLGTEAFF. In DNA, the CDR3 is TGTGCCAGCAGCTCGTTGGCAGGCTTGGGCACTGAAGCTTTCTTT. The rearrangement joins TRBV5-5 to TRBJ1-1; unclear D gene. Trimming cost V 3 bases and J 4 bases, with 16 bases left between them. The germline V gene has CDR1 SGHKS and CDR2 YYEKEE (reference sequence). The CDR3 extends over 15 amino acids.

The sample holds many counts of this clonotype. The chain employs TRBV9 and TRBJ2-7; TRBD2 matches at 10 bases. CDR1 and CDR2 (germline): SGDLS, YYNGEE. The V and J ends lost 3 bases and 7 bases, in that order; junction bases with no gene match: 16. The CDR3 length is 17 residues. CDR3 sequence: CASSEGRSSGGAVEQYF. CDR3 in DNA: TGTGCCAGCAGCGAGGGACGATCCAGCGGGGGGGCAGTAGAGCAGTACTTC. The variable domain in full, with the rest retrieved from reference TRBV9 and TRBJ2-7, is DSGVTQTPKHLITATGQRVTLRCSPRSGDLSVYWYQQSLDQGLQFLIQYYNGEERAKGNILERFSAQQFPDLHSELNLSSLELGDSALYFCASSEGRSSGGAVEQYFGPGTRLTVT.

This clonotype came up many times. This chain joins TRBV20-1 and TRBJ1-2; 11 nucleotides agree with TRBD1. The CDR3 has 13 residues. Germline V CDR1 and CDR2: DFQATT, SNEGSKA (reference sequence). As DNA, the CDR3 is TGCACTAAAGGGACAGGGGGAAACTATGGCTACACCTTC. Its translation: CTKGTGGNYGYTF.

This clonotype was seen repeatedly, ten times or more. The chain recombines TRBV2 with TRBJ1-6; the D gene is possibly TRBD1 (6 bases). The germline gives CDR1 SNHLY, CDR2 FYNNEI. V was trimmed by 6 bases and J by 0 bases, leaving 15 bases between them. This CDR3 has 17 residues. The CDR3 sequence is CASRRTEQRSYNSPLHF. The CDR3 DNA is TGTGCCAGCAGAAGGACAGAGCAACGCTCCTATAATTCACCCCTCCACTTT. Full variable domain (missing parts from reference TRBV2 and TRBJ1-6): EPEVTQTPSHQVTQMGQEVILRCVPISNHLYFYWYRQILGQKVEFLVSFYNNEISEKSEIFDDQFSVERPDGSNFTLKIRSTKLEDSAMYFCASRRTEQRSYNSPLHFGNGTRLTVT.

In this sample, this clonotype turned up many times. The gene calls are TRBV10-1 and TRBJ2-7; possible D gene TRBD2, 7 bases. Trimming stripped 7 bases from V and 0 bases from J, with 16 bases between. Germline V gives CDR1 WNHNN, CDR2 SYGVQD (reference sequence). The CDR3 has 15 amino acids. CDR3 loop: CASKWEGHRSYEQYF. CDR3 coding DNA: TGCGCCAGCAAATGGGAGGGACACCGCTCCTACGAGCAGTACTTC.

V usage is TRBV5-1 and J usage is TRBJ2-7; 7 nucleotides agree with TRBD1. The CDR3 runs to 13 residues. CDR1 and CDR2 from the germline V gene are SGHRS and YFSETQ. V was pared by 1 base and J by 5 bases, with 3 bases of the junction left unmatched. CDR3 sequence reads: CASSLTDRDEQYF. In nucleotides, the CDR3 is TGCGCCAGCAGCTTGACCGACAGGGACGAGCAGTACTTC.

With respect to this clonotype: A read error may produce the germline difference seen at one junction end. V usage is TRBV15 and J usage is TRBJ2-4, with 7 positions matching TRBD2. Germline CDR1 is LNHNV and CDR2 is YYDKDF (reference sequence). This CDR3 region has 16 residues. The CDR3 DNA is TGTGCCACCAGCAGCCCCGGGCGGGGGACCAAAAACATTAAGTACTTC. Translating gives CATSSPGRGTKNIKYF. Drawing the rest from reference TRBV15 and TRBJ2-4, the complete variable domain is DAMVIQNPRYQVTQFGKPVTLSCSQTLNHNVMYWYQQKSSQAPKLLFHYYDKDFNNEADTPDNFQSRRPNTSFCFLDIRSPGLGDTAMYLCATSSPGRGTKNIKYFGAGTRLSVL.

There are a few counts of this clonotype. CDR3 nucleotide sequence: TGTGCCAGCAGCCAAGATACCGGGACAGGGAACTATGGCTACACCTTC. Amino acids: CASSQDTGTGNYGYTF. The chain employs TRBV4-2 and TRBJ1-2; 9 positions agree with TRBD1. The germline CDR1 and CDR2 sequences are LGHNA and YNFKEQ. The CDR3 totals 16 residues. V shed 0 bases, J shed 2 bases, and the junction held 4 bases outside the gene matches.

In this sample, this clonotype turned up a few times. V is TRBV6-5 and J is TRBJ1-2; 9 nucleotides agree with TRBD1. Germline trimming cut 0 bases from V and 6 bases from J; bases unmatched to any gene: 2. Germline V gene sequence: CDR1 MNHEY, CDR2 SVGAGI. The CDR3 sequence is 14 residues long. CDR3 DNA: TGTGCCAGCAGTTACTCGCGGGACAGGGATGGCTACACCTTC. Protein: CASSYSRDRDGYTF.

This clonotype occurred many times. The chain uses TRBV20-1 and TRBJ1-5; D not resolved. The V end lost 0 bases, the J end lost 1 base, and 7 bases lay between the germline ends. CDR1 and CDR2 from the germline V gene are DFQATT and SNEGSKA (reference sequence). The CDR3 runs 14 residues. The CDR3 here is CSARDHQSNQPQHF. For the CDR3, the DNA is TGCAGTGCTAGAGATCACCAGAGCAATCAGCCCCAGCATTTT.

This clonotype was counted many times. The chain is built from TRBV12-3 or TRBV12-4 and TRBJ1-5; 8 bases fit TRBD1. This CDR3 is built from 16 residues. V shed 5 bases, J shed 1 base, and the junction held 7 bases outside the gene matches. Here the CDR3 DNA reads TGTGCCAGCAGTGGACAGGGCCTGGGAAGCAATCAGCCCCAGCATTTT. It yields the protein CASSGQGLGSNQPQHF.

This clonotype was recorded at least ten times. CDR3 residues: CASSTWSGTGEETQYF. The DNA of the CDR3 is TGTGCCAGCAGTACCTGGTCCGGGACAGGGGAGGAGACCCAGTACTTC. V is TRBV6-5 and J is TRBJ2-5, with TRBD1 identical over 10 bases. V was clipped by 5 bases and J by 5 bases; unmatched bases: 11. This CDR3 comprises 16 residues. Germline values: CDR1 MNHEY, CDR2 SVGAGI.